This entry features one TCR beta chain sequence. Its antigen is currently unknown. This sample is drawn from a study of shared clonotypes between healthy human individuals. Study conclusions and caveats: What naive subsets generally showed was a larger estimated richness than memory subsets showed.

Method: immunoSEQ multiplex PCR; TCRdb's copy keeps in-frame clones and lacks some. The sample has under 600,000 clones, 98% seen once; the top ten hold approximately 0.3%. Naive CD8 cells lacked CD45RO, underwent positive selection for CCR7 and left out terminally differentiated effector memory CD45RA+ cells. The clonotype originates from a man in his thirties or forties in good health. The source material was naive CD8+ T cells sorted from blood.

CDR3 residues: CASSLSRNFYEQYF. CDR3 bases: TGTGCCAGCAGTTTAAGTCGGAATTTCTACGAGCAGTACTTC. This chain connects TRBV27 to TRBJ2-7; D gene unclear. V dropped 2 bases and J dropped 3 bases, with 11 bases sitting between them. Germline CDR1 reads MNHEY; CDR2 reads SMNVEV (reference sequence). The CDR3 extends over 14 amino acids.